These T cell receptor beta chains were read from a single sample in a study of T cells in Graves' hyperthyroidism and ophthalmopathy. TCRdb re-called the multiplex PCR reads through MiXCR, storing one row per CDR3 protein. The data show approximately 510,000 distinct CDR3 sequences, around 20% seen once. The sample was blood. The receptors shown here come from a man younger than 35 with Graves' hyperthyroidism. Each CDR3 is given with its conserved first and last residue. Each record gives: V gene, J gene, clone size, D gene, CDR3 protein, CDR3 DNA. The D gene is left open where the match is weak. Clone sizes are given selectively: once, few, many, or a class where the clone is expanded.

TRBV2,TRBJ2-5,few,-,CASSEVWGAIQETQYF,TGTGCCAGCAGTGAAGTTTGGGGGGCGATCCAAGAGACCCAGTACTTC
TRBV2,TRBJ1-1,many,TRBD1,CASRLGAGGRRAFF,TGTGCCAGCAGGCTCGGGGCAGGGGGCAGGAGGGCTTTCTTT
TRBV6-2/TRBV6-3,TRBJ1-2,-,-,CASSFPLGVREGNYGYTF,TGTGCCAGCAGTTTCCCCCTTGGAGTTAGAGAGGGGAACTATGGCTACACCTTC
TRBV6-1,TRBJ1-1,-,-,CASSEGRAGEAFF,TGTGCCAGCAGTGAAGGCCGAGCAGGAGAAGCTTTCTTT
TRBV12-3/TRBV12-4,TRBJ1-5,many,TRBD1,CASSWAGGQPQHF,TGTGCCAGCAGTTGGGCAGGGGGGCAGCCCCAGCATTTT
TRBV15,TRBJ1-6,many,-,CATSRNRENSPLHF,TGTGCCACCAGCAGAAACAGGGAGAATTCACCCCTCCACTTT
TRBV28,TRBJ2-5,many,-,CASRPTSLPQETQYF,TGTGCCAGCAGACCTACAAGCCTGCCTCAAGAGACCCAGTACTTC
TRBV15,TRBJ2-5,-,-,CATSRDNRGASRTQYF,TGTGCCACCAGCAGAGATAACCGGGGGGCCTCCAGGACCCAGTACTTC
TRBV19,TRBJ1-5,many,-,CASSTGGRDRQQPQHF,TGTGCCAGTTCGACGGGTGGTAGGGACCGGCAGCAGCCCCAGCATTTT
TRBV12-3/TRBV12-4,TRBJ1-1,many,TRBD1,CASSLAQDRYSEAFF,TGTGCCAGCAGTTTAGCGCAGGACAGGTACTCTGAAGCTTTCTTT
TRBV5-6,TRBJ2-6,few,TRBD1,CASSLEMTGVSGANVLTF,TGTGCCAGCAGCTTGGAGATGACAGGGGTCTCTGGGGCCAACGTCCTGACTTTC
TRBV24-1,TRBJ2-7,-,-,CATSLKPFYEQYF,TGTGCCACCAGTTTAAAACCGTTCTACGAGCAGTACTTC
TRBV6-5,TRBJ1-2,many,-,CASSYSEGDGYGYTF,TGTGCCAGCAGTTACTCGGAGGGAGATGGCTATGGCTACACCTTC
TRBV6-1,TRBJ1-2,-,TRBD1,CASSPRDRGGWSGYTF,TGTGCCAGCAGTCCCCGGGACAGGGGGGGATGGAGTGGCTACACCTTC
TRBV30,TRBJ1-1,-,-,CAWSVQPSNTEAFF,TGTGCCTGGAGTGTACAGCCTTCGAACACTGAAGCTTTCTTT
TRBV19,TRBJ1-1,once,TRBD1,CASSRQGPFSFF,TGTGCCAGTAGCCGACAGGGGCCCTTTTCCTTCTTT
TRBV11-2,TRBJ2-2,many,-,CASRPWTVPTGELFF,TGTGCCAGCAGACCTTGGACAGTACCCACCGGGGAGCTGTTTTTT
TRBV24-1,TRBJ2-5,many,-,CATSDFISGAGETQYF,TGTGCCACCAGTGATTTTATTTCGGGGGCGGGAGAGACCCAGTACTTC
TRBV12-3/TRBV12-4,TRBJ2-7,many,-,CASSLPGFGGASEQYF,TGTGCCAGCAGCCTGCCGGGGTTTGGGGGGGCGAGCGAGCAGTACTTC
TRBV28,TRBJ2-4,many,-,CDYNIQYF,TGTGATTACAACATTCAGTACTTC
TRBV6-5,TRBJ1-2,many,TRBD1,CASSYQGATEGYTF,TGTGCCAGCAGTTACCAGGGGGCCACAGAGGGCTACACCTTC
TRBV12-3/TRBV12-4,TRBJ2-7,-,-,CASSLNLREQYF,TGTGCCAGCAGCTTAAATCTAAGGGAGCAGTACTTC
TRBV24-1,TRBJ2-5,once,TRBD1,CATSDRRTGKETQYF,TGTGCCACCAGTGATCGCCGGACAGGGAAAGAGACCCAGTACTTC
TRBV12-3/TRBV12-4,TRBJ1-1,-,-,CASSSSRVGTTEAFF,TGTGCCAGCAGTTCCAGCAGGGTTGGGACCACTGAAGCTTTCTTT
TRBV10-3,TRBJ2-2,few,TRBD1,CAISDLGTENTGELFF,TGTGCCATCAGCGACCTCGGGACAGAGAACACCGGGGAGCTGTTTTTT
TRBV6-1,TRBJ1-5,many,TRBD1,CASSEDLGTGNQPQHF,TGTGCCAGCTCTGAAGACTTAGGGACAGGCAATCAGCCCCAGCATTTT
TRBV30,TRBJ2-5,-,-,CAWSTKAGWETQYF,TGTGCCTGGAGTACGAAGGCGGGATGGGAGACCCAGTACTTC
TRBV28,TRBJ2-5,many,TRBD1,CASSPDPRTGVGETQYF,TGTGCCAGCAGTCCCGATCCCCGGACAGGGGTCGGGGAGACCCAGTACTTC